This is a list of T cell receptor beta chains from one sample in a study of blood T cells in healthy people across ages. Each CDR3 protein gets one entry after TCRdb re-called the 5' RACE reads with MiXCR. The table shows over 500,000 distinct CDR3 sequences, with about a quarter occurring only once. The same sample was also used in a study of T cells of mothers and their children.

The sequenced sample consisted of blood. The receptors shown here come from a boy aged 2-15 years in good health. Each CDR3 is given with its conserved first and last residue. D genes are given only for firm matches. Some rows have no size entry. The others give once, few or many, or a class for an expanded clone.

size	V	J	D	CDR3	DNA
.	TRBV29-1	TRBJ1-2	.	CSVGPLEGDYGYTF	TGCAGCGTTGGCCCTCTCGAGGGAGACTATGGCTACACCTTC
few	TRBV20-1	TRBJ1-4	.	CSARGRVKWTNEKLFF	TGCAGTGCTAGGGGAAGGGTAAAGTGGACTAATGAAAAACTGTTTTTT
few	TRBV6-2/TRBV6-3	TRBJ2-2	TRBD2	CASRLAGDTGELFF	TGTGCCAGCAGACTAGCGGGAGACACCGGGGAGCTGTTTTTT
.	TRBV11-2	TRBJ1-2	.	CASSLGVGQFGCTF	TGTGCCAGCAGCTTAGGGGTAGGGCAGTTTGGCTGCACCTTC
few	TRBV12-3/TRBV12-4	TRBJ2-1	TRBD2	CASTHSGSGSYNEQFF	TGTGCCAGCACTCATAGCGGGAGTGGTTCCTACAATGAGCAGTTCTTC
.	TRBV24-1	TRBJ2-3	TRBD2	CATSPSREGSDTQYF	TGTGCCACCAGTCCGTCGCGGGAGGGATCAGATACGCAGTATTTT
few	TRBV27	TRBJ2-2	.	CASSPSTGGLGELFF	TGTGCCAGCAGTCCGAGCACCGGAGGACTCGGGGAGCTGTTTTTT
.	TRBV20-1	TRBJ1-4	.	CSARDLQLNEKLFF	TGCAGTGCTAGAGATCTACAGTTAAATGAAAAACTGTTTTTT
few	TRBV7-6	TRBJ1-1	.	CASSLEPLGNTEAFF	TGTGCCAGCAGCTTAGAGCCATTAGGGAACACTGAAGCTTTCTTT
once	TRBV6-5	TRBJ1-4	.	CASSYSYQFAEGEKLFF	TGTGCCAGCAGTTACTCTTATCAGTTTGCGGAGGGTGAAAAACTGTTTTTT
.	TRBV6-6	TRBJ1-2	.	CASSYGFGYTF	TGTGCCAGCAGTTACGGTTTCGGCTACACCTTC
.	TRBV5-1	TRBJ2-7	.	CASSADTGGRYEQYF	TGCGCCAGCAGCGCAGATACAGGTGGGCGATACGAGCAGTACTTC
.	TRBV29-1	TRBJ2-1	.	CSVLLEKNEQFF	TGCAGCGTTCTACTAGAGAAGAATGAGCAGTTCTTC
.	TRBV18	TRBJ2-1	.	CASSPRLHSHNEQFF	TGTGCCAGCTCACCGAGACTCCACTCCCACAATGAGCAGTTCTTC
few	TRBV20-1	TRBJ2-5	TRBD2	CSARREGPRETQYF	TGCAGTGCTAGAAGGGAGGGACCTCGGGAGACCCAGTACTTC
.	TRBV11-2	TRBJ1-1	.	CASSSRGAITEAFF	TGTGCCAGCAGTTCCCGTGGGGCTATCACTGAAGCTTTCTTT
.	TRBV10-3	TRBJ2-3	TRBD2	CAISEERGGTDTQYF	TGTGCCATCAGTGAGGAGCGGGGGGGCACAGATACGCAGTATTTT
.	TRBV9	TRBJ2-1	TRBD2	CASSRNPGLAGSNEQFF	TGTGCCAGCAGCCGTAACCCCGGTCTAGCGGGTTCCAATGAGCAGTTCTTC
.	TRBV6-5	TRBJ2-2	.	CASSKATNTGELFF	TGTGCCAGCAGTAAGGCGACTAACACCGGGGAGCTGTTTTTT
few	TRBV6-6	TRBJ2-3	TRBD1	CASSPQGGRSTDTQYF	TGTGCCAGCAGTCCCCAAGGGGGCCGGAGCACAGATACGCAGTATTTT
.	TRBV7-2	TRBJ2-2	.	CASSLGPAGELFF	TGTGCCAGCAGCTTAGGTCCAGCCGGGGAGCTGTTTTTT
many	TRBV11-3	TRBJ2-4	.	CASSLVGGDLAKNIQYF	TGTGCCAGCAGCTTAGTCGGGGGAGACCTAGCCAAAAACATTCAGTACTTC
.	TRBV12-3/TRBV12-4	TRBJ2-5	.	CASSLALYVGPETQYF	TGTGCCAGCAGTTTAGCCCTATACGTGGGTCCTGAGACCCAGTACTTC
.	TRBV12-3/TRBV12-4	TRBJ1-1	.	CASRTTGMNTEAFF	TGTGCCAGCAGGACCACAGGGATGAACACTGAAGCTTTCTTT
.	TRBV12-3/TRBV12-4	TRBJ1-5	.	CASSREHSNQPQHF	TGTGCCAGCAGTCGGGAGCATAGCAATCAGCCCCAGCATTTT